These 18 T cell receptor beta chains were all obtained from the same sample, sequenced in a study of HIV-infected patients and healthy controls. cDNA was made from about 510 ng RNA using alpha and beta constant primers. Alpha and beta chain libraries were made separately by chain-specific third strand synthesis with multiplexing indices. TCRdb passed the 5' RACE reads through MiXCR, listing each CDR3 protein once. The data hold approximately 5,700 distinct CDR3 sequences, with roughly 25% observed a single time. The repertoire came from unfractionated whole blood and reflected all unsorted peripheral T cells. The sample in question was blood, obtained before antiretroviral therapy. The receptors were sampled from an adult with HIV infection.

This clonotype was detected many times. This chain's CDR3 is CASRPFDRGTYGYTF. DNA of the CDR3: TGTGCCAGCCGACCCTTCGATAGGGGGACCTATGGCTACACCTTC. The chain combines TRBV28 with TRBJ1-2, with TRBD1 as a possible D gene (6 bases). Germline V gives CDR1 MDHEN, CDR2 SYDVKM. V lost 8 bases and J 4 bases, leaving 20 bases between the germline ends. The CDR3 is made up of 15 amino acids.

This clonotype has a count of ten or more. The chain has TRBV20-1 and TRBJ2-7; D remains unclear. The V end was cut by 3 bases, the J end by 3 bases, with 6 bases between. In germline, CDR1 is DFQATT, CDR2 SNEGSKA (reference sequence). There are 11 residues in the CDR3. CDR3 DNA: TGCAGTGCTAGTAAGGACTACGAGCAGTACTTC. Translation gives CSASKDYEQYF.

This clonotype was counted at least ten times. The J gene is TRBJ1-6, the V gene TRBV11-2; perhaps TRBD1 as D (5 bases). Trimming cost V 5 bases and J 0 bases, with 17 bases left between them. This CDR3 region has 18 residues. Germline CDR1 SGHAT, CDR2 FQNNGV. The CDR3 nucleotides read TGTGCCAGCAGCCTACACTCCGGGGCGAGCTCCTATAATTCACCCCTCCACTTT. Amino acids: CASSLHSGASSYNSPLHF. The entire variable domain, with the rest obtained from reference TRBV11-2 and TRBJ1-6, is as follows: EAGVAQSPRYKIIEKRQSVAFWCNPISGHATLYWYQQILGQGPKLLIQFQNNGVVDDSQLPKDRFSAERLKGVDSTLKIQPAKLEDSAVYLCASSLHSGASSYNSPLHFGNGTRLTVT.

At least ten counts were recorded for this clonotype. V usage is TRBV18 and J usage is TRBJ1-2; D perhaps matches TRBD1 (5 bases). This CDR3 is built from 15 residues. Trimming shortened V by 0 bases and J by 0 bases, and 8 bases separated the two germline ends. Germline values: CDR1 KGHSH, CDR2 LQKENI. CDR3 nucleotides: TGTGCCAGCTCACCACCGGGGGGATCTAACTATGGCTACACCTTC. This gives the protein CASSPPGGSNYGYTF.

CDR3 loop: CASSLGSVSLSPLHF. The CDR3 DNA sequence: TGTGCCAGCAGCTTAGGTAGTGTCAGTTTATCACCCCTCCACTTT. The chain employs TRBV7-9 and TRBJ1-6; D not resolved. CDR1 is SEHNR, CDR2 FQNEAQ, per germline (reference sequence). This CDR3 spans 15 amino acids. Trimming removed 1 base at V and 10 bases at J, with 14 bases between.

About this clonotype itself: Since a much larger clone is just one base distant, this may be a read error. The chain links TRBV3-1 to TRBJ2-3, with D perhaps TRBD1 (6 bases). CDR1 is LGHDT and CDR2 is YNNKEL in the germline V gene (reference sequence). Deletions cut 0 bases from V and 1 base from J, with 14 bases between. The CDR3 has 17 residues. CDR3 nucleotide sequence: TGTGCCAGCAGCCAAGATTGGTGGGGGCCCGGCACAGATACGCAGTATTTT. Its translation is CASSQDWWGPGTDTQYF.

This clonotype was recorded at least ten times. The chain couples TRBV18 to TRBJ1-5, with D perhaps matching TRBD1 (6 bases). Trimming stripped 3 bases from V and 6 bases from J, with 12 bases between. CDR1 and CDR2 (germline): KGHSH, LQKENI. CDR3 length: 14 residues. CDR3 sequence (DNA): TGTGCCAGCTCACCGGCCCAGGGGATTCAGCCCCAGCATTTT. This gives the protein CASSPAQGIQPQHF. Based on the CDR3 plus reference TRBV18 and TRBJ1-5, the full variable domain is NAGVMQNPRHLVRRRGQEARLRCSPMKGHSHVYWYRQLPEEGLKFMVYLQKENIIDESGMPKERFSAEFPKEGPSILRIQQVVRGDSAAYFCASSPAQGIQPQHFGDGTRLSIL.

This clonotype was recorded at least ten times. The CDR3 loop reads CASSPPLANGYTF. CDR3 DNA sequence: TGTGCCAGCAGCCCCCCCCTCGCCAATGGCTACACCTTC. This chain connects TRBV3-1 to TRBJ1-2; no definite D call. V was clipped by 4 bases and J by 6 bases, with 12 bases between them. Germline CDR1 and CDR2: LGHDT and YNNKEL (reference sequence). The CDR3 has 13 amino acids.

As regards this clonotype: A junction end diverges from the germline sequence, so it may reflect a read error. This sequence joins TRBV9 and TRBJ2-3; 7 positions match TRBD2. The CDR3 sequence is 15 residues long. CDR1 is SGDLS, CDR2 YYNGEE, per germline. The CDR3 DNA follows: TGTGCAAGCAGCGTTTTAGCGGGTCTCACAGATACGCAGTATTTT. This encodes CASSVLAGLTDTQYF.

This clonotype was found many times. The chain links TRBV7-8 to TRBJ2-2; D not certain. The CDR3 loop spans 17 amino acids. The V end lost 4 bases, the J end lost 1 base, and 16 bases lay between the germline ends. Germline-derived CDR1 and CDR2 are SGHVS and FQNEAQ. The CDR3 sequence is CASSSSGVKGNTGELFF. The CDR3 coding sequence is TGTGCCAGCAGCTCATCTGGAGTAAAGGGGAACACCGGGGAGCTGTTTTTT.

V gene TRBV7-2 combines with J gene TRBJ2-2; 8 nucleotides align to TRBD2. Trimming cost V 1 base and J 7 bases; bases outside gene matches: 5. CDR1 and CDR2 (germline): SGHTA, FQGNSA. This CDR3 has 15 residues. CDR3 in amino acids: CASSLERGGLGELFF. The CDR3, as DNA: TGTGCCAGCAGCTTAGAACGGGGGGGCCTCGGGGAGCTGTTTTTT.

This clonotype was seen more than once but under ten times. This chain connects TRBV7-2 to TRBJ2-7; D not resolved. Looked up from germline, CDR1 is SGHTA and CDR2 is FQGNSA. The CDR3 loop spans 15 amino acids. V lost 4 bases to trimming and J lost 0 bases, with 13 bases between them. For the CDR3, the DNA is TGTGCCAGCAGCTCCTACGCCAGGAGCTCCTACGAGCAGTACTTC. It specifies CASSSYARSSYEQYF.

The sample holds many counts of this clonotype. The chain employs TRBV20-1 and TRBJ1-4; D remains ambiguous. The CDR3 length is 14 residues. Per germline, CDR1 DFQATT and CDR2 SNEGSKA (reference sequence). V was clipped by 0 bases and J by 5 bases, with 10 bases between them. For the CDR3, the DNA is TGCAGTGCTAGAGATGAGGACGTGAATGAAAAACTGTTTTTT. Protein: CSARDEDVNEKLFF.

By proportion, this clonotype is medium-sized (0.01 to 0.1%). The rearrangement uses TRBV5-5 and TRBJ1-6; D is uncertain. CDR3 length: 11 amino acids. V was shortened by 5 bases and J by 8 bases, with 5 bases between the two germline ends. CDR1 SGHKS and CDR2 YYEKEE come from the germline V gene (reference sequence). The CDR3 bases are TGTGCCAGCAGGAGTGATTCACCCCTCCACTTT. Translated, it gives CASRSDSPLHF.

A single count supports this clonotype. This could be a read error, since a much larger clone is one nucleotide away. The rearrangement uses TRBV3-1 and TRBJ2-3; 8 bases map to TRBD2. Germline trimming cut 6 bases from V and 3 bases from J; bases unmatched to any gene: 8. The CDR3 is made up of 15 amino acids. CDR1 and CDR2 from the germline V gene are LGHDT and YNNKEL (reference sequence). The CDR3 is CASRSRLAWTDTQYF. The CDR3 DNA follows: TGTGCCAGCAGGTCTCGACTAGCGTGGACAGATACGCAGTATTTT.

V gene TRBV12-3 or TRBV12-4 combines with J gene TRBJ1-5; D ambiguous. The CDR3 covers 14 residues. V lost 7 bases, J lost 7 bases, and 17 bases lay in between. The CDR3 coding sequence is TGTGCCAGCATCCCCGGAGTCCCCGACCAGCCCCAGCATTTT. Translation: CASIPGVPDQPQHF.

This clonotype is labeled medium-sized. This sequence joins TRBV7-2 and TRBJ2-1, with TRBD2 as a possible D gene (7 bases). Per the germline V gene, CDR1 is SGHTA and CDR2 is FQGNSA. V lost 5 bases and J lost 4, with 15 bases in between. The CDR3 spans 15 residues. The CDR3 nucleotides are TGTGCCAGCAGCCTTTCGGGGGGCCCGTACAATGAGCAGTTCTTC. This gives the protein CASSLSGGPYNEQFF.

By frequency in the sample, this clonotype is medium-sized. The V call is TRBV12-3 or TRBV12-4, the J call TRBJ1-5, with 10 bases matching TRBD1. This CDR3 region has 13 residues. V shed 5 bases and J 7 bases; nucleotides not matched to a gene: 2. Written as DNA, the CDR3 is TGTGCCAGCAGTACGGACAGGGGGCAGCCCCAGCATTTT. This codes for CASSTDRGQPQHF.